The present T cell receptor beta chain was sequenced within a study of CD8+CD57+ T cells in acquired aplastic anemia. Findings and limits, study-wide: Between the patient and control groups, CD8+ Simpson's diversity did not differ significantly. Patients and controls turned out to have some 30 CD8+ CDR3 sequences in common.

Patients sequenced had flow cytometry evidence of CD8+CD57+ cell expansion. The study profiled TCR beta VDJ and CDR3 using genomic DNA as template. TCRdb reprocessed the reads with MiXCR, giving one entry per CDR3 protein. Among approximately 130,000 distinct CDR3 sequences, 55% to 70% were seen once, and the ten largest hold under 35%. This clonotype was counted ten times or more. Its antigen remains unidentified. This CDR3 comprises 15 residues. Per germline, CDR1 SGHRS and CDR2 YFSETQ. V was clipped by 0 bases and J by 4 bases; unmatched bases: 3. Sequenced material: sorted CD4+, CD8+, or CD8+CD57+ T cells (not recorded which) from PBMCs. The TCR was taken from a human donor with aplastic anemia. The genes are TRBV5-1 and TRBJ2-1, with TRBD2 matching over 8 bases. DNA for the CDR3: TGCGCCAGCAGCTTGGCGGGAGGGGGATACAATGAGCAGTTCTTC. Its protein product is CASSLAGGGYNEQFF.